The rows below give T cell receptor beta chains drawn from one sample of a study of PD-1 blockade in classical Hodgkin lymphoma. Repertoires were generated with immunoSEQ multiplex PCR, while TCRdb's copy carries only in-frame clones and drops some. The data contain tens of thousands of clones, around 78% of them seen just once; the ten biggest clones take up about 16%. This material consisted of peripheral blood mononuclear cells (PBMCs), taken before the second cycle of nivolumab. These receptor sequences come from a human donor with classical Hodgkin lymphoma. CDR3s include the opening cysteine and the closing phenylalanine or tryptophan. Fields, in order: CDR3 protein, CDR3 DNA, V gene, CDR3 length, clone size, J gene, D gene. The D gene is left open where the match is weak. The size entry is marked missing in some rows and otherwise reads once, few, many or a size class.

CASSTGQGAAEAFF TGTGCCAGTAGTACGGGACAGGGGGCGGCTGAAGCTTTCTTT TRBV19 14 NA TRBJ1-1 TRBD1
CASSLQNTNTEAFF TGTGCCAGCAGTTTACAGAATACGAACACTGAAGCTTTCTTT TRBV6-6 14 NA TRBJ1-1 NA
CASSPGETYEQYF TGTGCCAGCAGCCCGGGAGAGACCTACGAGCAGTACTTC TRBV21-1 13 NA TRBJ2-7 NA
CASSNWDRISYNEQFF TGTGCCAGCAGCAATTGGGACAGGATCTCCTACAATGAGCAGTTCTTC TRBV7-2 16 NA TRBJ2-1 TRBD1
CASSFTGGSYGYTF TGTGCCAGCAGTTTTACAGGGGGGTCCTATGGCTACACCTTC TRBV27 14 many TRBJ1-2 TRBD1
CASSLTPGSSYEQYF TGTGCCAGCAGTCTTACTCCCGGATCCTCCTACGAGCAGTACTTC TRBV28 15 NA TRBJ2-7 NA
CASSLARGPGLAGGTQYF TGTGCTAGCAGCTTAGCGAGGGGCCCTGGACTAGCAGGTGGGACGCAGTATTTT TRBV7-7 18 NA TRBJ2-3 TRBD2
CASSATAGGYGYTF TGTGCCAGCAGTGCAACAGCTGGGGGCTATGGCTACACCTTC TRBV2 14 NA TRBJ1-2 NA
CASSPRGLARNEQFF TGTGCCAGCAGCCCCAGGGGACTAGCGAGGAATGAGCAGTTCTTC TRBV7-9 15 NA TRBJ2-1 TRBD2
CASSGYGYTF TGTGCCAGCAGCGGCTATGGCTACACCTTC TRBV28 10 few TRBJ1-2 NA
CASSSRDRIYNEQFF TGTGCCAGCAGCAGCCGGGACAGGATCTACAATGAGCAGTTCTTC TRBV11-1 15 NA TRBJ2-1 TRBD1
CASSSTASSYEQYF TGTGCCAGCTCATCGACAGCTAGCTCCTACGAGCAGTACTTC TRBV18 14 NA TRBJ2-7 NA
CASSFSGTGSYEQYF TGTGCCAGCAGCTTCTCCGGGACAGGTTCCTACGAGCAGTACTTC TRBV7-2 15 few TRBJ2-7 TRBD1
CASSQGPYEQFF TGTGCCAGCAGCCAAGGACCCTATGAGCAGTTCTTC TRBV14 12 NA TRBJ2-1 NA
CASSLDEPYEQYF TGTGCCAGCAGTTTGGACGAACCCTACGAGCAGTACTTC TRBV6-1 13 NA TRBJ2-7 NA
CASSLDPSLGTQYF TGTGCCAGCAGCTTAGATCCGAGTTTGGGGACCCAGTACTTC TRBV7-2 14 NA TRBJ2-5 NA
CASSLKAVNEQFF TGTGCCAGCAGTTTAAAGGCAGTCAATGAGCAGTTCTTC TRBV27 13 NA TRBJ2-1 NA
CSSRLAGGETQYF TGCAGCAGTCGACTAGCGGGGGGAGAGACCCAGTACTTC TRBV29-1 13 NA TRBJ2-5 TRBD2
CASSPGGAPGNTIYF TGTGCCAGCAGCCCAGGGGGGGCGCCTGGAAACACCATATATTTT TRBV28 15 NA TRBJ1-3 TRBD1
CASSVGLSYEQYF TGTGCCAGCTCGGTAGGGCTGTCCTACGAGCAGTACTTC TRBV28 13 NA TRBJ2-7 NA
CASNPSGGAIYGYTF TGTGCCAGCAACCCCTCGGGGGGCGCGATCTATGGCTACACCTTC TRBV5-5 15 NA TRBJ1-2 NA
CASSIGDVSYNEQFF TGTGCCAGTAGTATCGGGGATGTCTCCTACAATGAGCAGTTCTTC TRBV19 15 NA TRBJ2-1 NA
CSVLAGRSYEQYF TGCAGCGTTTTAGCGGGACGCTCCTACGAGCAGTACTTC TRBV29-1 13 once TRBJ2-7 TRBD2
CASMSHLGGTEAFF TGTGCCAGCATGTCGCACCTGGGGGGCACTGAAGCTTTCTTT TRBV27 14 NA TRBJ1-1 NA
CASSSTGTTEAFF TGTGCCAGCAGTTCGACAGGGACCACTGAAGCTTTCTTT TRBV28 13 NA TRBJ1-1 TRBD1
CASSPLLAGGNQETQYF TGTGCCAGCAGTCCTCTTCTAGCGGGAGGAAACCAAGAGACCCAGTACTTC TRBV28 17 NA TRBJ2-5 TRBD2
CSVRRATYEQYF TGCAGCGTCCGACGGGCGACCTACGAGCAGTACTTC TRBV29-1 12 NA TRBJ2-7 NA
CASSLWRFSRGAESAEAFF TGTGCCAGCAGTTTATGGAGGTTCAGCCGAGGGGCGGAATCAGCTGAAGCTTTCTTT TRBV28 19 NA TRBJ1-1 NA
CASSFTFPRGTEAFF TGTGCCAGCAGCTTCACGTTCCCCCGGGGCACTGAAGCTTTCTTT TRBV27 15 NA TRBJ1-1 NA
CASSQTGTTSYEQYF TGTGCCAGTAGTCAGACAGGTACAACCTCCTACGAGCAGTACTTC TRBV19 15 NA TRBJ2-7 NA
CASRGLAGGSYEQYF TGTGCCAGTAGGGGACTAGCGGGAGGTTCCTACGAGCAGTACTTC TRBV19 15 NA TRBJ2-7 TRBD2